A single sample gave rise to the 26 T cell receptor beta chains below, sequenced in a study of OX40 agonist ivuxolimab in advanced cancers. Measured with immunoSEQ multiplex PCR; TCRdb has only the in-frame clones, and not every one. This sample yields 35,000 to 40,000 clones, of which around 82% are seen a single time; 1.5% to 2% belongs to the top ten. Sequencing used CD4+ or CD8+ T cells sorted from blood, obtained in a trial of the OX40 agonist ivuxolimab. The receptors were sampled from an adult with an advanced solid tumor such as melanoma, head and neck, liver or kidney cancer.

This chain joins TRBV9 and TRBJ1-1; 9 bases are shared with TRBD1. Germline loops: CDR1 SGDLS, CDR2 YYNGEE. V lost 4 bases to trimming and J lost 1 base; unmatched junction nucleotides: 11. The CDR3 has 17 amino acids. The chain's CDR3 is CASSLRDRAWGNTEAFF. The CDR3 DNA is TGTGCCAGCAGCCTCCGGGACAGGGCTTGGGGGAACACTGAAGCTTTCTTT.

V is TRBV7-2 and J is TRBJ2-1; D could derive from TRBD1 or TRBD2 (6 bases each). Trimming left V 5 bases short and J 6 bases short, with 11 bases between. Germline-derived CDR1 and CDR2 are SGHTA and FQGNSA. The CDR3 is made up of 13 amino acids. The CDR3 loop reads CASSIGGPNEQFF. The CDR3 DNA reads TGTGCCAGCAGCATAGGGGGGCCCAATGAGCAGTTCTTC.

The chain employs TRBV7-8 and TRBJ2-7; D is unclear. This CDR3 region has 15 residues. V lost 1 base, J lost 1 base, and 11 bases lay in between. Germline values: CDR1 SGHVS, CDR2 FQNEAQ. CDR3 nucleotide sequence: TGTGCCAGCAGCTTAGTGGCGGTAACTTCCTACGAGCAGTACTTC. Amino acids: CASSLVAVTSYEQYF.

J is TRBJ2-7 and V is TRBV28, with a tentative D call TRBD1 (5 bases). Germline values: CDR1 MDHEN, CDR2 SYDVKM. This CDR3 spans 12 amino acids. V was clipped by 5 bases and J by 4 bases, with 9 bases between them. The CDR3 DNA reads TGTGCCAGCAGTGCACGACAGTACGAGCAGTACTTC. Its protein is CASSARQYEQYF.

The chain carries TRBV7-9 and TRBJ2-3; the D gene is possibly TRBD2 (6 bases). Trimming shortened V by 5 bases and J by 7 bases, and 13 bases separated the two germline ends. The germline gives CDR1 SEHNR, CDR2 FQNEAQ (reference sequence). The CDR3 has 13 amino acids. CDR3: CASSGGRGYTQYF. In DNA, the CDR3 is TGTGCCAGCAGCGGCGGGCGGGGCTATACGCAGTATTTT. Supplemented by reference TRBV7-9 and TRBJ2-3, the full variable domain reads DTGVSQNPRHKITKRGQNVTFRCDPISEHNRLYWYRQTLGQGPEFLTYFQNEAQLEKSRLLSDRFSAERPKGSFSTLEIQRTEQGDSAMYLCASSGGRGYTQYFGPGTRLTVL.

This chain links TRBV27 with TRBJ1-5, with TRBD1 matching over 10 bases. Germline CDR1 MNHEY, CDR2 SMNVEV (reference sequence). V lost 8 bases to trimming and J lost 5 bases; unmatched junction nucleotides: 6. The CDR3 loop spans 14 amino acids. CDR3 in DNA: TGTGCCAGCGCCCGAGGACAGGGGGATCAGCCCCAGCATTTT. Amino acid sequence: CASARGQGDQPQHF.

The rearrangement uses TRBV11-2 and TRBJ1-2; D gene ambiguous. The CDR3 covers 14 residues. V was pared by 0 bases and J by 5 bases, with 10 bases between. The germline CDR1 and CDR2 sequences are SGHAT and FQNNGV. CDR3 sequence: CASSLDLGRYGYTF. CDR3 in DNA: TGTGCCAGCAGCTTAGATTTAGGTCGATATGGCTACACCTTC.

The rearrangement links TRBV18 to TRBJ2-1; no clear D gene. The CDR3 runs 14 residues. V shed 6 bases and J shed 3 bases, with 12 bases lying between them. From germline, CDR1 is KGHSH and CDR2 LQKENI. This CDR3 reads CASSPTISYNEQFF. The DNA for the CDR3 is TGTGCCAGCTCCCCCACAATTAGCTACAATGAGCAGTTCTTC.

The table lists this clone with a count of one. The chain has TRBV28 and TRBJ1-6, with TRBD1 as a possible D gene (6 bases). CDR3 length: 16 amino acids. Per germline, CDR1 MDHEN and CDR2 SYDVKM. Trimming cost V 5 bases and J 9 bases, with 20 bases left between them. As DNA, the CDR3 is TGTGCCAGCAGTCCCCCACAGGGTGGCGTTGGTTCACCCCTCCACTTT. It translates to CASSPPQGGVGSPLHF.

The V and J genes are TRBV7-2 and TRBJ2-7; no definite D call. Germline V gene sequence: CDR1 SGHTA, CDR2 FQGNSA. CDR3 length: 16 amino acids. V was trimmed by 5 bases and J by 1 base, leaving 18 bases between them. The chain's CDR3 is CASSPERHWISYEQYF. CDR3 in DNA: TGTGCCAGCAGCCCCGAGCGTCATTGGATTTCCTACGAGCAGTACTTC.

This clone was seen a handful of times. The chain's CDR3 is CASSLVRYYLFF. In nucleotides, the CDR3 is TGTGCCAGCAGTTTAGTACGCTATTATCTTTTCTTT. The chain employs TRBV28 and TRBJ1-1, with D unresolved. The ends were cut back, 2 bases at V and 13 bases at J, with 14 bases in the middle. Germline lookup yields CDR1 MDHEN and CDR2 SYDVKM. The CDR3 has 12 amino acids.

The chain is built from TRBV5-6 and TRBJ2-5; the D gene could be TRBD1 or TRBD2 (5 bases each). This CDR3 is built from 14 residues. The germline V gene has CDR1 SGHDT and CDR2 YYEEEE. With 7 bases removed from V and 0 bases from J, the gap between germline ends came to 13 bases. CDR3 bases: TGTGCCAGCGAGGTGGGGGTGTACCAAGAGACCCAGTACTTC. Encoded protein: CASEVGVYQETQYF.

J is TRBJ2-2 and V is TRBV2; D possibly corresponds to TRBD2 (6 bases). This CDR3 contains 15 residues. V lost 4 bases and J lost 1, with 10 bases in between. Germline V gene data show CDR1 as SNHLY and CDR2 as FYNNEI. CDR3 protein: CASSGSGLNTGELFF. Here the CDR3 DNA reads TGTGCCAGCAGTGGTAGCGGCCTGAACACCGGGGAGCTGTTTTTT.

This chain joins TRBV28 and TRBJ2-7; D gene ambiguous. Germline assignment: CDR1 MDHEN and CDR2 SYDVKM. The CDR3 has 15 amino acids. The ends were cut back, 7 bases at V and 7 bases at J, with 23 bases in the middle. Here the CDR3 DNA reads TGTGCCAGCATTGACGCACGACAACCAAAGAGGGAGCAGTACTTC. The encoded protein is CASIDARQPKREQYF.

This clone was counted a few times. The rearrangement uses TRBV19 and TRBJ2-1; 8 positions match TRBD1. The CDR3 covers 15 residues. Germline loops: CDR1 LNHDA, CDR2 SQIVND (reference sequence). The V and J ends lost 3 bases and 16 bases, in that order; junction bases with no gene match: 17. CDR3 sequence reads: CASSIRQGQTPKVFF. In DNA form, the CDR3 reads TGTGCCAGTAGTATCCGACAGGGGCAGACCCCGAAGGTTTTCTTC.

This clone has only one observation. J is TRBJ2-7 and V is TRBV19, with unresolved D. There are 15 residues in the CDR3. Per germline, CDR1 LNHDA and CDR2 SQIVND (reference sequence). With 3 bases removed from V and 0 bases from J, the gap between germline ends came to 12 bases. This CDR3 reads CASSIKGESSYEQYF. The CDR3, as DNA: TGTGCCAGTAGTATTAAGGGTGAAAGCTCCTACGAGCAGTACTTC.

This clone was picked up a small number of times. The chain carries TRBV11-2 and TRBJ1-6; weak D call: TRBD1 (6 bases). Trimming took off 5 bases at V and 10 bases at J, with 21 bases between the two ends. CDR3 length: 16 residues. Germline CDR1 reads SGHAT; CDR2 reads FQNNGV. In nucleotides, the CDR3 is TGTGCCAGCAGCCCGTTACAGGGTTCTGCCAGGTCACCCCTCCACTTT. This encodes CASSPLQGSARSPLHF.

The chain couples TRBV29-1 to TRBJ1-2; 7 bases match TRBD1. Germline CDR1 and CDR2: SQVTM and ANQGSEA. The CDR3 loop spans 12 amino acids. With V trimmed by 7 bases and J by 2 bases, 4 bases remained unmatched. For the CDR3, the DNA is TGCAGCGCCGGGACAGAAAACTATGGCTACACCTTC. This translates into CSAGTENYGYTF.

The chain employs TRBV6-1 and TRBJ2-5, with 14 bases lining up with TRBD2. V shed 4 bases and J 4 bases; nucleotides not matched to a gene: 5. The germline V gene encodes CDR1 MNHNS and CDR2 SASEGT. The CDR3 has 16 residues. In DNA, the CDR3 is TGTGCCAGCAGTGCCGGGACTAGCGGGAGCGGAGAGACCCAGTACTTC. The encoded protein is CASSAGTSGSGETQYF.

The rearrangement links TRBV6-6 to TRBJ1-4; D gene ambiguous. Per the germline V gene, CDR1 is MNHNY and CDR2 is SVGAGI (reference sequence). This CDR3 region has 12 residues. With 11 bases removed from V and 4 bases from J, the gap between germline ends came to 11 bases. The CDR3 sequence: CAGRRSNEKLFF. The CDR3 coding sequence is TGTGCCGGGCGGCGGAGTAATGAAAAACTGTTTTTT.

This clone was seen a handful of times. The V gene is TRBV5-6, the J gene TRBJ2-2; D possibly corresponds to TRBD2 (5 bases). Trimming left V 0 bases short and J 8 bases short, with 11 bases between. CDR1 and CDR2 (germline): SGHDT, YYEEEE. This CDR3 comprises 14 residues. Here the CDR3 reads CASSLVRGRGELFF. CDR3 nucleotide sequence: TGTGCCAGCAGCTTGGTACGGGGTAGGGGGGAGCTGTTTTTT.

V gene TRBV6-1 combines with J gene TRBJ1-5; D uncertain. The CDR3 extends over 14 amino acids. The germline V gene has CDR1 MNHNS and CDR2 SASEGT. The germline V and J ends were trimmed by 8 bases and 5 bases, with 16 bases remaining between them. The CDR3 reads CASVRTKRDQPQHF. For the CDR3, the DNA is TGTGCCAGCGTAAGGACCAAGAGGGATCAGCCCCAGCATTTT.

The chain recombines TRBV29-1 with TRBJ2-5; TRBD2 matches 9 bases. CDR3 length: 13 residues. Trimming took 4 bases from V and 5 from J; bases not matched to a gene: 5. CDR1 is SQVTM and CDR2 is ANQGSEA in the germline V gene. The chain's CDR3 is CSVVLAGYETQYF. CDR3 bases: TGCAGCGTTGTGCTAGCGGGATATGAGACCCAGTACTTC.

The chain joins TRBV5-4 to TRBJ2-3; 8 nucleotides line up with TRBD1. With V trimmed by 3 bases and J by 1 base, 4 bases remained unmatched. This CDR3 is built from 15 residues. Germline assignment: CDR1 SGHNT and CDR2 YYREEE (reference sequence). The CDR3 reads CASSSPGQGTDTQYF. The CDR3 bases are TGTGCCAGCAGCTCACCGGGACAGGGCACAGATACGCAGTATTTT.

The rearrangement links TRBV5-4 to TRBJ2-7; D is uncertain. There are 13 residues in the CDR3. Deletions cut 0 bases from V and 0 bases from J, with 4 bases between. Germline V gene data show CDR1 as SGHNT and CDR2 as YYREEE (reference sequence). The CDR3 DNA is TGTGCCAGCAGCTTGGGATCCTCCTACGAGCAGTACTTC. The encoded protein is CASSLGSSYEQYF. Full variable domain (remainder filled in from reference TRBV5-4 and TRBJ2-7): ETGVTQSPTHLIKTRGQQVTLRCSSQSGHNTVSWYQQALGQGPQFIFQYYREEENGRGNFPPRFSGLQFPNYSSELNVNALELDDSALYLCASSLGSSYEQYFGPGTRLTVT.

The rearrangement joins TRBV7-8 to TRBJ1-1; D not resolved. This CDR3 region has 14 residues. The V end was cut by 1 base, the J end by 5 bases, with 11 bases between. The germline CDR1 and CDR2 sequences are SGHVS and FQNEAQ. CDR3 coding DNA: TGTGCCAGCAGCTTAGAGAGGGCCCTAACTGAAGCTTTCTTT. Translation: CASSLERALTEAFF.